These T cell receptor beta chains were read from a single sample in a study of technical replicates of blood from a handful of donors. TCRdb's table, derived via immunoSEQ multiplex PCR, lists solely in-frame clones and lacks some. The data contain around 70,000 clones, around 95% of them singletons. The sample comprised T cells isolated from PBMCs. These receptors were taken from a human donor in good health. Each CDR3 is given with its conserved first and last residue. Fields, in order: V gene, J gene, CDR3 protein.

V: TRBV5-1; J: TRBJ1-1; CDR3: CASSLGGGMNTEAFF
V: TRBV10-2; J: TRBJ1-1; CDR3: CASGWGGTTEAFF
V: TRBV7-6; J: TRBJ2-4; CDR3: CASSPRTGQSKNIQYF
V: TRBV7-8; J: TRBJ2-2; CDR3: CASGDYSAGELFF
V: TRBV29-1; J: TRBJ2-1; CDR3: CSVVRAQSSYNEQFF
V: TRBV6-1; J: TRBJ2-1; CDR3: CASSERTGRSYNEQFF
V: TRBV12-5; J: TRBJ2-1; CDR3: CASGLEGLAGEEFF
V: TRBV16; J: TRBJ1-5; CDR3: CASSQSALSQHF
V: TRBV28; J: TRBJ2-3; CDR3: CASSSQRGTDTQYF
V: TRBV7-9; J: TRBJ2-1; CDR3: CASSYLRDRGLRGNNEQFF
V: TRBV4-2; J: TRBJ2-2; CDR3: CASSQSTGVSTGELFF
V: TRBV5-1; J: TRBJ2-7; CDR3: CASSLDPTGSYEQYF
V: TRBV29-1; J: TRBJ1-2; CDR3: CSEGTANYGYTF
V: TRBV6-1; J: TRBJ2-3; CDR3: CASSPTGVGDTQYF
V: TRBV14; J: TRBJ2-3; CDR3: CASSLSILPTDTQYF
V: TRBV5-1; J: TRBJ1-2; CDR3: CASSSGGGQGRWANYGYTF
V: TRBV12-5; J: TRBJ2-1; CDR3: CASGLVLQAPYNEQFF
V: TRBV10-1; J: TRBJ2-1; CDR3: CAIKAGTGKDYNEQFF
V: TRBV25-1; J: TRBJ1-6; CDR3: CASSEYISSPLHF
V: TRBV28; J: TRBJ1-2; CDR3: CASRQGHNYGYTF
V: TRBV9; J: TRBJ2-7; CDR3: CASSVASAIGAEQYF
V: TRBV6-6; J: TRBJ2-2; CDR3: CASREYGGELFF
V: TRBV18; J: TRBJ2-7; CDR3: CASSGVQSYEQYF
V: TRBV5-4; J: TRBJ2-7; CDR3: CASSSKRTGGNEQYF
V: TRBV28; J: TRBJ1-2; CDR3: CASSWGQGNYGYTF
V: TRBV19; J: TRBJ1-5; CDR3: CASKKGYGNQPQHF
V: TRBV15; J: TRBJ2-7; CDR3: CATSRSVAGEQYF
V: TRBV19; J: TRBJ1-3; CDR3: CASQWGPGQGVSGNTIYF
V: TRBV5-1; J: TRBJ2-1; CDR3: CASSLATGLAGAVEQFF
V: TRBV6-4; J: TRBJ1-2; CDR3: CASSDLPGAPGDGYTF
V: TRBV19; J: TRBJ2-1; CDR3: CASSRTSGGGLNEQFF
V: TRBV12-5; J: TRBJ2-1; CDR3: CASGLGGWAGVQVNEQFF
V: TRBV2; J: TRBJ2-4; CDR3: CASSGTGGSKNIQYF
V: TRBV6-1; J: TRBJ2-5; CDR3: CASGETSGLQETQYF
V: TRBV7-9; J: TRBJ1-2; CDR3: CASSLAWTGESNGYTF
V: TRBV7-7; J: TRBJ2-2; CDR3: CASSPAAAGATGELFF